A single sample gave rise to the 17 T cell receptor beta chains below, sequenced in a study of blood T cell repertoires in COVID-19. The assay was immunoSEQ multiplex PCR, and TCRdb's table has in-frame clones only and misses some. The table has more than 60,000 clones, roughly nine tenths seen once. The sample taken for sequencing was peripheral blood. The receptors here all came from a middle-aged man with active COVID-19.

In this sample, this clone turned up once. CDR3 sequence reads: CASSSDRGRGAFF. CDR3 nucleotide sequence: TGTGCCAGCAGCTCCGACAGGGGGCGTGGAGCTTTCTTT. This rearrangement joins TRBV11-1 to TRBJ1-1; 10 nucleotides align to TRBD1. V was clipped by 4 bases and J by 10 bases; unmatched bases: 6. This CDR3 comprises 13 residues. Germline CDR1 SGHAT, CDR2 FQDESV (reference sequence).

This rearrangement joins TRBV7-3 to TRBJ2-7; 8 bases align to TRBD2. Germline V lookup: CDR1 SGHTA, CDR2 FQGTGA. The CDR3 length is 16 residues. The junction had 9 bases not matched to a gene; V was cut back by 5 bases and J by 0 bases. DNA of the CDR3: TGTGCCAGCAGCGGGGAGGGACTAGTCGGCTCCTACGAGCAGTACTTC. It codes for CASSGEGLVGSYEQYF.

The chain carries TRBV28 and TRBJ2-3, with 9 bases lining up with TRBD1. The V segment lost 6 bases and the J segment 4 bases; nucleotides outside the gene matches: 8. The length of the CDR3 is 15 residues. Per germline, CDR1 MDHEN and CDR2 SYDVKM. DNA for the CDR3: TGTGCCAGCAGCAATCCGGGACAGGGCGCAGATACGCAGTATTTT. Its translation: CASSNPGQGADTQYF. Looking up the rest from reference TRBV28 and TRBJ2-3 gives the full variable domain: DVKVTQSSRYLVKRTGEKVFLECVQDMDHENMFWYRQDPGLGLRLIYFSYDVKMKEKGDIPEGYSVSREKKERFSLILESASTNQTSMYLCASSNPGQGADTQYFGPGTRLTVL.

The genes are TRBV10-3 and TRBJ2-2, with D maybe TRBD2 (6 bases). The CDR3 has 15 residues. V was trimmed by 5 bases and J by 4 bases, leaving 14 bases between them. Germline CDR1 and CDR2: ENHRY and SYGVKD. The CDR3 protein is CAISTTGTLTGELFF. The CDR3 nucleotides are TGTGCCATCAGTACGACCGGGACTCTCACCGGGGAGCTGTTTTTT.

The rearrangement links TRBV29-1 to TRBJ2-5, with 14 bases fitting TRBD2. Unmatched junction bases numbered 6, after V lost 5 bases and J lost 4 bases. Per the germline V gene, CDR1 is SQVTM and CDR2 is ANQGSEA. CDR3 length: 15 amino acids. The CDR3 region is CSVRGTSGSLETQYF. The CDR3 nucleotides are TGCAGCGTTAGGGGGACTAGCGGGAGTCTAGAGACCCAGTACTTC.

The chain uses TRBV28 and TRBJ2-4; D possibly corresponds to TRBD2 (6 bases). Trimming took off 2 bases at V and 5 bases at J, with 13 bases between the two ends. This CDR3 has 15 amino acids. Germline CDR1 reads MDHEN; CDR2 reads SYDVKM. The CDR3 nucleotides are TGTGCCAGCAGTTTAGGAGCGGGTTACGAAAACATTCAGTACTTC. It codes for CASSLGAGYENIQYF. The full variable domain, rest sourced from reference TRBV28 and TRBJ2-4, is DVKVTQSSRYLVKRTGEKVFLECVQDMDHENMFWYRQDPGLGLRLIYFSYDVKMKEKGDIPEGYSVSREKKERFSLILESASTNQTSMYLCASSLGAGYENIQYFGAGTRLSVL.

The J gene is TRBJ1-5, the V gene TRBV27; D is possibly TRBD1 (6 bases). The germline V and J ends were trimmed by 5 bases and 0 bases, with 11 bases remaining between them. The germline V gene encodes CDR1 MNHEY and CDR2 SMNVEV (reference sequence). This CDR3 comprises 15 residues. This CDR3 is CASSAQGNSNQPQHF. The DNA of the CDR3 is TGTGCCAGCAGTGCACAGGGAAATAGCAATCAGCCCCAGCATTTT.

V is TRBV6-4 and J is TRBJ2-3; 14 bases fit TRBD2. Trimming took 0 bases from V and 4 from J; bases not matched to a gene: 0. The CDR3 loop spans 16 amino acids. CDR1 and CDR2 from the germline V gene are MRHNA and SNTAGT. This CDR3 reads CASSDSTSGGADTQYF. For the CDR3, the DNA is TGTGCCAGCAGTGACTCGACTAGCGGGGGGGCAGATACGCAGTATTTT.

V and J are TRBV9 and TRBJ2-7, with a possible D match to TRBD2 (6 bases). From germline, CDR1 is SGDLS and CDR2 YYNGEE. CDR3 length: 15 residues. The V end was cut by 4 bases, the J end by 2 bases, with 16 bases between. The CDR3 nucleotides are TGTGCCAGCAGCCCCGATGGGGGGACCACCTACGAGCAGTACTTC. It encodes CASSPDGGTTYEQYF.

This clone is a singleton in its sample. This chain connects TRBV5-4 to TRBJ2-3; D is possibly TRBD2 (6 bases). The length of the CDR3 is 12 residues. V lost 4 bases and J 9 bases, leaving 12 bases between the germline ends. In germline, CDR1 is SGHNT, CDR2 YYREEE (reference sequence). The DNA of the CDR3 is TGTGCCAGCAGCGCGGGACTCGGAACGCAGTATTTT. Its protein is CASSAGLGTQYF.

This rearrangement joins TRBV5-1 to TRBJ1-1, with a weak D call TRBD1 (6 bases). The CDR3 consists of 15 residues. V was clipped by 7 bases and J by 1 base, with 17 bases between them. Germline CDR1 and CDR2: SGHRS and YFSETQ. CDR3 protein: CASCRDTSPNTEAFF. For the CDR3, the DNA is TGCGCCAGCTGCAGGGACACCAGCCCGAACACTGAAGCTTTCTTT.

The chain is built from TRBV7-6 and TRBJ2-1; 8 nucleotides align to TRBD2. V shed 2 bases, J shed 6 bases, and the junction held 6 bases outside the gene matches. The CDR3 covers 15 residues. Germline-derived CDR1 and CDR2 are SGHVS and FNYEAQ. The CDR3 loop is CASSLMSGSPNEQFF. DNA of the CDR3: TGTGCCAGCAGCTTAATGAGCGGGAGTCCCAATGAGCAGTTCTTC.

The CDR3 here is CATSRDGQAHNEQFF. CDR3 coding DNA: TGTGCCACCAGCAGAGATGGGCAGGCACACAATGAGCAGTTCTTC. This chain uses TRBV15 with TRBJ2-1; D call uncertain. The CDR3 spans 15 residues. Germline loops: CDR1 LNHNV, CDR2 YYDKDF (reference sequence). V was clipped by 0 bases and J by 5 bases, with 11 bases between them.

This chain connects TRBV14 to TRBJ1-4; D unclear. Germline loops: CDR1 SGHDN, CDR2 FVKESK. There are 12 residues in the CDR3. Trimming pared 0 bases from V and 11 bases from J, leaving 7 bases between. As DNA, the CDR3 is TGTGCCAGCAGCCAAGAGGGCGGGAAACTGTTTTTT. It specifies CASSQEGGKLFF.

This sequence joins TRBV5-1 and TRBJ2-1; 9 bases match TRBD2. CDR3 size: 17 residues. The germline V gene encodes CDR1 SGHRS and CDR2 YFSETQ. The trim removed 1 base at V and 9 bases at J, leaving 14 bases unmatched. The CDR3 DNA is TGCGCCAGCAGCTTGAGGATTGGTATTAGCGGGAGCGGTGAGCAGTTCTTC. Amino acids: CASSLRIGISGSGEQFF.

This chain links TRBV6-6 with TRBJ1-5, with D possibly matching TRBD1 (5 bases). CDR3 length: 14 residues. V was shortened by 10 bases and J by 5 bases, with 18 bases between the two germline ends. Germline V gives CDR1 MNHNY, CDR2 SVGAGI (reference sequence). This chain's CDR3 is CAISNGGGDQPQHF. The CDR3 region has the DNA TGTGCCATTTCGAACGGGGGGGGTGATCAGCCCCAGCATTTT.

In DNA form, the CDR3 reads TGTGCCAGCAGCTTAGATTTCGGGGGGAGCACTGAAGCTTTCTTT. As protein: CASSLDFGGSTEAFF. The chain recombines TRBV11-3 with TRBJ1-1, with a possible D match to TRBD1 (5 bases). Germline loops: CDR1 SGHNT, CDR2 YENEEA. Trimming left V 0 bases short and J 4 bases short, with 12 bases between. The CDR3 sequence is 15 residues long. Filled out from reference TRBV11-3 and TRBJ1-1, the complete variable domain reads EAGVVQSPRYKIIEKKQPVAFWCNPISGHNTLYWYLQNLGQGPELLIRYENEEAVDDSQLPKDRFSAERLKGVDSTLKIQPAELGDSAVYLCASSLDFGGSTEAFFGQGTRLTVV.